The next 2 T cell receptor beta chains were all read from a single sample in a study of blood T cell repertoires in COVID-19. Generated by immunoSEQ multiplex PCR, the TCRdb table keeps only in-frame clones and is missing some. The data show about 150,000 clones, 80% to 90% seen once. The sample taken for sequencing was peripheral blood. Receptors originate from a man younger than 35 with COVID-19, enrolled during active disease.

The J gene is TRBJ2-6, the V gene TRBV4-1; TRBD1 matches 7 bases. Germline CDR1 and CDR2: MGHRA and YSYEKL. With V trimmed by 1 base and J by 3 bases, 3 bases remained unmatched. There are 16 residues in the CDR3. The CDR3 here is CASSQVWTGGANVLTF. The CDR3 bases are TGCGCCAGCAGCCAAGTTTGGACAGGTGGGGCCAACGTCCTGACTTTC.

CDR3 amino acids: CASSIWTGGKEKLFF. CDR3 sequence (DNA): TGTGCCAGTAGTATATGGACAGGGGGTAAAGAAAAACTGTTTTTT. J is TRBJ1-4 and V is TRBV19; TRBD1 matches at 10 bases. The CDR3 length is 15 residues. V gave up 2 bases and J gave up 8 bases; unmatched junction bases: 5. CDR1 and CDR2 from the germline V gene are LNHDA and SQIVND (reference sequence).